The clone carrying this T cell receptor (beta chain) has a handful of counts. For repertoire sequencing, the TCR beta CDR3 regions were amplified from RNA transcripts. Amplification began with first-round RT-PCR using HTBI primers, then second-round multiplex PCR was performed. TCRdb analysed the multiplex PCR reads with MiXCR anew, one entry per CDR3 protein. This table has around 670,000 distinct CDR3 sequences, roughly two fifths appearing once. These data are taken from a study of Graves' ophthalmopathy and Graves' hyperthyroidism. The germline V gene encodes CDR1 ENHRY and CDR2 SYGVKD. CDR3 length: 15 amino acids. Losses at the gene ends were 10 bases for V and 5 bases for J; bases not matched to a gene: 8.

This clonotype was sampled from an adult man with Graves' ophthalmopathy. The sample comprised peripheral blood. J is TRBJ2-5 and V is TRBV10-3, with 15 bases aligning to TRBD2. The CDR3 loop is CASRRGLAGGETQYF. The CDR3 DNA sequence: TGTGCCAGCAGGCGAGGACTAGCGGGGGGGGAGACCCAGTACTTC.